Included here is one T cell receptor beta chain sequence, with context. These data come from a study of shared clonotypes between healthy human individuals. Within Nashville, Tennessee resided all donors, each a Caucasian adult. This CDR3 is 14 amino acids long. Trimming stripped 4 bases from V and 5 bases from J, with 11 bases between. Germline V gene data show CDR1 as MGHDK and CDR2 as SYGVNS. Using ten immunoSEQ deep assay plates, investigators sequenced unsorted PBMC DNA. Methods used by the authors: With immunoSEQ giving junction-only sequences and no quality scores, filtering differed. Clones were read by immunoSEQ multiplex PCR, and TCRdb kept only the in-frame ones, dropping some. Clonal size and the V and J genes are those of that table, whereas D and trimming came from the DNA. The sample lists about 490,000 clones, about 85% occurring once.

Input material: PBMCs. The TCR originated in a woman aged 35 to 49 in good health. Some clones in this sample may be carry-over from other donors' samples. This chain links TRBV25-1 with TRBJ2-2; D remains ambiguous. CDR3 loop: CASSGLGLTGELFF. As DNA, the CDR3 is TGTGCCAGCAGTGGCTTGGGCCTTACCGGGGAGCTGTTTTTT.